Listed below are T cell receptor beta chains from one sample, sequenced in a study of T cell responses to AZD1222 COVID-19 vaccine. The assay was immunoSEQ multiplex PCR, and TCRdb's table has in-frame clones only and misses some. The data show 100,000 to 150,000 clones, roughly 90% seen once. Source: peripheral blood, taken on day 0 of AZD1222 vaccination. All receptors come from an adult in good health. Each CDR3 is given with its conserved first and last residue. D genes are given only for firm matches. The size field is filled for only some rows; it gives once, few, many or a size class.

V gene: TRBV15; D gene: -; J gene: TRBJ2-7; clone size: -; CDR3 DNA: TGTGCCACCAGCCCCACCCCCGGGGGCTACGAGCAGTACTTC; CDR3 protein: CATSPTPGGYEQYF
V gene: TRBV5-1; D gene: -; J gene: TRBJ2-7; clone size: few; CDR3 DNA: TGCGCCAGCAGCTTGGTCAGGGCTTCAGACGAGCAGTACTTC; CDR3 protein: CASSLVRASDEQYF
V gene: TRBV7-9; D gene: -; J gene: TRBJ2-7; clone size: -; CDR3 DNA: TGTGCCAGCAGCCCACCCCTTTTGGGTTATACCTTCTCCTACGAGCAGTACTTC; CDR3 protein: CASSPPLLGYTFSYEQYF
V gene: TRBV6-5; D gene: TRBD1; J gene: TRBJ2-7; clone size: -; CDR3 DNA: TGTGCCAGTACACCGGGACAGGCCTACGAGCAGTACTTC; CDR3 protein: CASTPGQAYEQYF
V gene: TRBV14; D gene: -; J gene: TRBJ2-7; clone size: -; CDR3 DNA: TGTGCCAGCAGCCAATTTGGGGCGAGGGCCTACGAGCAGTACTTC; CDR3 protein: CASSQFGARAYEQYF
V gene: TRBV5-6; D gene: TRBD2; J gene: TRBJ2-1; clone size: once; CDR3 DNA: TGTGCCAGCAGCTGGACTAGCGGGGTTTTGAATGAGCAGTTCTTC; CDR3 protein: CASSWTSGVLNEQFF
V gene: TRBV19; D gene: TRBD2; J gene: TRBJ2-7; clone size: -; CDR3 DNA: TGTGCCAGTAGTATAGGCGGGAGGGCCTTTTACGAGCAGTACTTC; CDR3 protein: CASSIGGRAFYEQYF
V gene: TRBV24-1; D gene: TRBD2; J gene: TRBJ2-5; clone size: -; CDR3 DNA: TGTGCCACCAGTGATCGACTAGCGGTACAACAAGAGACCCAGTACTTC; CDR3 protein: CATSDRLAVQQETQYF
V gene: TRBV11-3; D gene: -; J gene: TRBJ2-7; clone size: -; CDR3 DNA: TGTGCCAGCAGCCTCCCACGGACAGAGTACGAGCAGTACTTC; CDR3 protein: CASSLPRTEYEQYF
V gene: TRBV11-3; D gene: -; J gene: TRBJ2-7; clone size: -; CDR3 DNA: TGTGCCAGCAGCTTAGGATGGGACGGTTCCTACGAGCAGTACTTC; CDR3 protein: CASSLGWDGSYEQYF
V gene: TRBV19; D gene: TRBD2; J gene: TRBJ2-1; clone size: once; CDR3 DNA: TGTGCCAGTAGTATCTTCAGCGGGAGGGCTGGGAAATACAATGAGCAGTTCTTC; CDR3 protein: CASSIFSGRAGKYNEQFF
V gene: TRBV4-2; D gene: -; J gene: TRBJ1-2; clone size: -; CDR3 DNA: TGTGCCAGCAGCCCCCCCGGGGGACCTAACTATGGCTACACCTTC; CDR3 protein: CASSPPGGPNYGYTF
V gene: TRBV15; D gene: TRBD2; J gene: TRBJ2-3; clone size: -; CDR3 DNA: TGTGCCACCAGCAGAGATCAGCCTAGCGGGAGCGTAGATACGCAGTATTTT; CDR3 protein: CATSRDQPSGSVDTQYF
V gene: TRBV27; D gene: -; J gene: TRBJ2-7; clone size: -; CDR3 DNA: TGTGCCAGCAGTTATCAGGGAATCTCCTACGAGCAGTACTTC; CDR3 protein: CASSYQGISYEQYF
V gene: TRBV18; D gene: -; J gene: TRBJ2-3; clone size: -; CDR3 DNA: TGTGCCAGCTCACCTCCCCAAGGCACAGATACGCAGTATTTT; CDR3 protein: CASSPPQGTDTQYF
V gene: TRBV19; D gene: TRBD1; J gene: TRBJ2-6; clone size: -; CDR3 DNA: TGTGCCAGTAGAGAGGGGGCCGGGGCCAACGTCCTGACTTTC; CDR3 protein: CASREGAGANVLTF
V gene: TRBV7-2; D gene: TRBD2; J gene: TRBJ2-7; clone size: -; CDR3 DNA: TGTGCCAGCAGCTTAGAGACTAGCGGGAGCGGCGAGCAGTACTTC; CDR3 protein: CASSLETSGSGEQYF
V gene: TRBV12-3/TRBV12-4; D gene: TRBD2; J gene: TRBJ2-5; clone size: -; CDR3 DNA: TGTGCCAGCAGTTTGGGACTACAAGAGACCCAGTACTTC; CDR3 protein: CASSLGLQETQYF
V gene: TRBV28; D gene: -; J gene: TRBJ2-7; clone size: -; CDR3 DNA: TGTGCCAGCAGCCCGAACCTACGGGGGCAGTACTTC; CDR3 protein: CASSPNLRGQYF
V gene: TRBV2; D gene: -; J gene: TRBJ1-2; clone size: -; CDR3 DNA: TGTGCCAGCAGTGATCAACAGGGCGACTATGGCTACACCTTC; CDR3 protein: CASSDQQGDYGYTF
V gene: TRBV6-6; D gene: -; J gene: TRBJ1-1; clone size: -; CDR3 DNA: TGTGCCAGCAGTTACGACAGTAAGAACACTGAAGCTTTCTTT; CDR3 protein: CASSYDSKNTEAFF
V gene: TRBV19; D gene: -; J gene: TRBJ2-7; clone size: -; CDR3 DNA: TGTGCCAGTAGTGTACAGGATTACTACGAGCAGTACTTC; CDR3 protein: CASSVQDYYEQYF
V gene: TRBV7-2; D gene: TRBD1; J gene: TRBJ1-1; clone size: -; CDR3 DNA: TGTGCCAGCAGCCTACGGACAGGCTTCCTGGGGGACACTGAAGCTTTCTTT; CDR3 protein: CASSLRTGFLGDTEAFF
V gene: TRBV10-3; D gene: -; J gene: TRBJ2-3; clone size: -; CDR3 DNA: TGTGCCATCAGTGAGGGGAAATCAACGGCTAGCACAGATACGCAGTATTTT; CDR3 protein: CAISEGKSTASTDTQYF
V gene: TRBV14; D gene: TRBD2; J gene: TRBJ2-2; clone size: -; CDR3 DNA: TGTGCCAGCAGCATACTAGCGGGACCCTTCACCGGGGAGCTGTTTTTT; CDR3 protein: CASSILAGPFTGELFF
V gene: TRBV5-1; D gene: TRBD2; J gene: TRBJ2-1; clone size: -; CDR3 DNA: TGCGCCAGCAGCTTAACAGCGGGAGTTCCCTACAATGAGCAGTTCTTC; CDR3 protein: CASSLTAGVPYNEQFF
V gene: TRBV5-1; D gene: TRBD2; J gene: TRBJ2-2; clone size: -; CDR3 DNA: TGCGCCAGCAGCCAAGCGGGAAGGGACACCGGGGAGCTGTTTTTT; CDR3 protein: CASSQAGRDTGELFF
V gene: TRBV7-2; D gene: -; J gene: TRBJ1-1; clone size: -; CDR3 DNA: TGTGCCAGCAGCTTAACTCAAATGAACACTGAAGCTTTCTTT; CDR3 protein: CASSLTQMNTEAFF
V gene: TRBV5-1; D gene: TRBD2; J gene: TRBJ2-1; clone size: -; CDR3 DNA: TGCGCCAGCAGCGTGAGCGGGAGAAGCTACAATGAGCAGTTCTTC; CDR3 protein: CASSVSGRSYNEQFF
V gene: TRBV6-2/TRBV6-3; D gene: -; J gene: TRBJ2-2; clone size: -; CDR3 DNA: TGTGCCAGCAGTTATTACAGTTATAGGAACACCGGGGAGCTGTTTTTT; CDR3 protein: CASSYYSYRNTGELFF
V gene: TRBV18; D gene: -; J gene: TRBJ1-1; clone size: once; CDR3 DNA: TGTGCCAGCTCACCACCTGGCGGGACATTGGACATGAACACTGAAGCTTTCTTT; CDR3 protein: CASSPPGGTLDMNTEAFF
V gene: TRBV25-1; D gene: -; J gene: TRBJ1-1; clone size: -; CDR3 DNA: TGTGCCAGCAGTGAATATTCAGGACGGAGGGACACTGAAGCTTTCTTT; CDR3 protein: CASSEYSGRRDTEAFF
V gene: TRBV6-5; D gene: -; J gene: TRBJ2-4; clone size: once; CDR3 DNA: TGTGCCAGCAGTTACTCGAGAGGCACCAGAAACATTCAGTACTTC; CDR3 protein: CASSYSRGTRNIQYF
V gene: TRBV3-1/TRBV3-2; D gene: TRBD1; J gene: TRBJ2-7; clone size: -; CDR3 DNA: TGTGCCAGCAGCCAGTCCGATCCGGGACAGGGAGATTACGAGCAGTACTTC; CDR3 protein: CASSQSDPGQGDYEQYF
V gene: TRBV9; D gene: -; J gene: TRBJ2-2; clone size: -; CDR3 DNA: TGTGCCAGCAGCGTGGACAGCACCGGGGAGCTGTTTTTT; CDR3 protein: CASSVDSTGELFF
V gene: TRBV19; D gene: -; J gene: TRBJ1-5; clone size: -; CDR3 DNA: TGTGCCAGTAGTATAGCAAGTAGGAGTTCTCAGCCCCAGCATTTT; CDR3 protein: CASSIASRSSQPQHF
V gene: TRBV19; D gene: TRBD2; J gene: TRBJ2-1; clone size: -; CDR3 DNA: TGTGCCAGTAGGACTAGCGGGAGTCGTTACAATGAGCAGTTCTTC; CDR3 protein: CASRTSGSRYNEQFF
V gene: TRBV28; D gene: -; J gene: TRBJ1-5; clone size: -; CDR3 DNA: TGTGCCAGCAGTTTTTTCAATCAGCCCCAGCATTTT; CDR3 protein: CASSFFNQPQHF
V gene: TRBV7-2; D gene: -; J gene: TRBJ1-3; clone size: -; CDR3 DNA: TGTGCCAGCAGCTTAGCGCTCCACGGGCAAGCCTCTGGAAACACCATATATTTT; CDR3 protein: CASSLALHGQASGNTIYF
V gene: TRBV29-1; D gene: -; J gene: TRBJ1-2; clone size: -; CDR3 DNA: TGCAGCGCGTCCCACCAAAAATCAAATCGGGGCTACACCTTC; CDR3 protein: CSASHQKSNRGYTF
V gene: TRBV7-2; D gene: TRBD2; J gene: TRBJ2-1; clone size: -; CDR3 DNA: TGTGCCAGCAGCTTAGACCTTCTAGCGGGGACCTACAATGAGCAGTTCTTC; CDR3 protein: CASSLDLLAGTYNEQFF